The 26 T cell receptor beta chains below come from one sample, sequenced in a study of T cells in women clearing cervical HPV infection. TCRdb's table, derived via immunoSEQ multiplex PCR, lists solely in-frame clones and lacks some. In total, the table holds some 40,000 clones. Input material: blood buffy coat. These receptors all come from a woman aged 18 to 75 with a cervical HPV16 infection that either progressed to CIN3+ or cleared (not recorded which).

A word on this clone: Read sequence stops 3 residues before the CDR3 end, and the germline J gene provides the missing end. The rearrangement uses TRBV7-6 and TRBJ2-5; 8 positions agree with TRBD2. The length of the CDR3 is 15 residues. CDR1 SGHVS and CDR2 FNYEAQ come from the germline V gene. The trim removed 5 bases at V and 1 base at J, leaving 6 bases unmatched. This CDR3 is CASSTSGSLQETQYF. The sequenced part of the CDR3 DNA is TGTGCCAGCAGCACCAGCGGGAGTCTCCAAGAGACC.

Details on this clone: The DNA ends 3 residues before the CDR3 does, and the rest of the CDR3 is filled in from the germline J gene. The J gene is TRBJ1-1, the V gene TRBV15, with D unresolved. CDR1 and CDR2 (germline): LNHNV, YYDKDF (reference sequence). The CDR3 sequence is 11 residues long. The CDR3 sequence: CATSRGTGAFF. CDR3 DNA, as far as it was read: TGTGCCACCAGCAGAGGCACCGGA. The variable domain in full, with the rest retrieved from reference TRBV15 and TRBJ1-1, is DAMVIQNPRYQVTQFGKPVTLSCSQTLNHNVMYWYQQKSSQAPKLLFHYYDKDFNNEADTPDNFQSRRPNTSFCFLDIRSPGLGDTAMYLCATSRGTGAFFGQGTRLTVV.

On this clone itself: The read falls 3 residues short of the CDR3 end, and the missing part is taken from the germline J gene. V is TRBV23-1 and J is TRBJ1-1; the match to TRBD1 covers 8 bases. TRBV23-1 is marked as an open reading frame, function uncertain. This CDR3 contains 14 residues. The V and J ends lost 6 bases and 5 bases, in that order; junction bases with no gene match: 8. CDR3 DNA (partial): TGCGCCAGCAGCCGCACAGGGGGAGGTACTGAA. It yields the protein CASSRTGGGTE. The entire CDR3 is CASSRTGGGTEAFF.

CDR3 bases read: TGTGCCAGTAGTTATAGCGGACTTGGGACGGACCCTAACTATGGC. Translated: CASSYSGLGTDPNYG. The whole CDR3 is CASSYSGLGTDPNYGYTF. The chain uses TRBV19 and TRBJ1-2; D may be TRBD1 (5 bases). Sequencing ends 3 residues short of the CDR3 end; the germline J gene provides the rest. This CDR3 region has 18 residues. Trimming shortened V by 5 bases and J by 0 bases, and 22 bases separated the two germline ends. The V gene's germline CDR1 is LNHDA and CDR2 SQIVND (reference sequence).

Notes on this clone: The CDR3 end is not reached by the read, which stops 3 residues before it; the germline J gene fills it in. V usage is TRBV11-2 and J usage is TRBJ1-2; 7 nucleotides match TRBD1. The CDR3 consists of 15 residues. Per the germline V gene, CDR1 is SGHAT and CDR2 is FQNNGV. V dropped 6 bases and J dropped 5; count of bases not matched to a gene: 12. The sequenced CDR3 bases are TGTGCCAGCAGTATTACAGGGGAGGGAACTTATGGC. Translating gives CASSITGEGTYG. The complete CDR3 reads CASSITGEGTYGYTF.

As for this clone: The read comes to an end 3 residues before the CDR3 does, leaving the germline J gene to fill in the end. The chain recombines TRBV10-3 with TRBJ2-5; no firm D call. V lost 2 bases, J lost 5 bases, and 3 bases lay in between. CDR1 and CDR2 from the germline V gene are ENHRY and SYGVKD. CDR3 length: 11 residues. CDR3 DNA, as far as it was read: TGTGCCATCAGTGAGGCGGAGACC. Its translation: CAISEAET. The whole CDR3 protein is CAISEAETQYF.

The sequenced part of the CDR3 DNA is TGCGCCAGCAGTGAAGGGACAGCGATGGAGACC. It encodes CASSEGTAMET. The complete CDR3 reads CASSEGTAMETQYF. The gene calls are TRBV10-1 and TRBJ2-5, with 7 bases matching TRBD1. The DNA ends 3 residues before the CDR3 does, and the rest of the CDR3 is filled in from the germline J gene. Trimming cost V 3 bases and J 5 bases; bases outside gene matches: 6. The CDR3 loop spans 14 amino acids. In germline, CDR1 is WNHNN, CDR2 SYGVQD (reference sequence).

Details on this clone: From the germline J gene comes the end of the CDR3, since the read stops 3 residues before it. The chain joins TRBV2 to TRBJ2-3; D may be TRBD2 (6 bases). Germline-derived CDR1 and CDR2 are SNHLY and FYNNEI. This CDR3 comprises 16 residues. V lost 6 bases, J lost 0 bases, and 16 bases lay in between. This chain's CDR3 is CASRELAGLSTDTQYF. The covered CDR3 bases are TGTGCCAGCAGGGAACTAGCCGGACTTAGCACAGATACG.

With regard to this clone: The read terminates 3 residues before the CDR3 end, so the remaining end is supplied by the germline J gene. This chain uses TRBV5-7 with TRBJ2-3, with D possibly TRBD2 on 5 matching bases. TRBV5-7 counts as an open reading frame of uncertain function. The CDR3 consists of 15 residues. Here the CDR3 reads CASSSPLGVGETQYF. The covered CDR3 bases are TGTGCCAGCAGCTCCCCCCTCGGGGTTGGAGAGACG.

As for this clone: The observed sequence ends 3 residues before the CDR3 terminus, with the missing tail filled in from the germline J gene. This chain links TRBV5-1 with TRBJ1-4, with D possibly matching TRBD1 (5 bases). Trimming took off 2 bases at V and 3 bases at J, with 11 bases between the two ends. Germline assignment: CDR1 SGHRS and CDR2 YFSETQ. This CDR3 contains 15 residues. The CDR3 spells CASSFSPGANEKLFF. CDR3 DNA (partial): TGCGCCAGCAGCTTTTCCCCGGGGGCTAATGAAAAA.

As concerns this clone: The read stops 3 residues short of the end of the CDR3; the missing end is completed from the germline J gene. The V gene is TRBV7-2, the J gene TRBJ2-1, with 10 bases fitting TRBD1. The V segment lost 5 bases and the J segment 3 bases; nucleotides outside the gene matches: 1. CDR1 is SGHTA and CDR2 is FQGNSA in the germline V gene. The CDR3 spans 14 residues. This chain's CDR3 is CASSRDRGYNEQFF. The covered CDR3 bases are TGTGCCAGCAGCCGGGACAGGGGCTACAATGAG.

Points on this clone: The read falls 3 residues short of the CDR3 end, and the missing part is taken from the germline J gene. The chain has TRBV18 and TRBJ2-3; 9 nucleotides line up with TRBD1. The germline V gene encodes CDR1 KGHSH and CDR2 LQKENI. CDR3 size: 19 residues. The CDR3 is CASSGDSGQGPIVDQPQYF. The DNA read from the CDR3 is TGTGCCAGCTCGGGCGATTCGGGACAGGGCCCGATAGTAGATCAGCCG. The whole variable domain, filled in from reference TRBV18 and TRBJ2-3, reads NAGVMQNPRHLVRRRGQEARLRCSPMKGHSHVYWYRQLPEEGLKFMVYLQKENIIDESGMPKERFSAEFPKEGPSILRIQQVVRGDSAAYFCASSGDSGQGPIVDQPQYFGPGTRLTVL.

CDR3 DNA (partial): TGCGCCAGCAGCTTAAGAGACTTTCCACATGAA. Its translation: CASSLRDFPHE. The complete CDR3 sequence is CASSLRDFPHEAFF. V is TRBV5-1 and J is TRBJ1-1; no clear D. The sequence runs out 3 residues before the end of the CDR3; the remainder is reconstructed from the germline J gene. The V gene lost 2 bases and the J gene lost 7 bases, with 15 bases spanning the gap. The CDR3 loop spans 14 amino acids. Germline assignment: CDR1 SGHRS and CDR2 YFSETQ. Drawing the rest from reference TRBV5-1 and TRBJ1-1, the complete variable domain is KAGVTQTPRYLIKTRGQQVTLSCSPISGHRSVSWYQQTPGQGLQFLFEYFSETQRNKGNFPGRFSGRQFSNSRSEMNVSTLELGDSALYLCASSLRDFPHEAFFGQGTRLTVV.

Incomplete CDR3 DNA: TGTGCCAGCAGCACCGGGACTTCGAGCATACAAGAGACG. It is translated as CASSTGTSSIQET. The entire CDR3 protein is CASSTGTSSIQETQYF. This chain joins TRBV9 and TRBJ2-3, with TRBD2 as a possible D gene (6 bases). The CDR3 end is not reached by the read, which stops 3 residues before it; the germline J gene fills it in. The germline gives CDR1 SGDLS, CDR2 YYNGEE. This CDR3 contains 16 residues.

CDR3 amino acids: CSAPPSGSTDTQYF. Incomplete CDR3 DNA: TGCAGTGCCCCCCCCTCGGGTAGCACAGATACG. V and J are TRBV20-1 and TRBJ2-3; D remains ambiguous. The CDR3 is cut off 3 residues early in the read; its end comes from the germline J gene. Trimming left V 6 bases short and J 0 bases short, with 13 bases between. Germline V CDR1 and CDR2: DFQATT, SNEGSKA (reference sequence). This CDR3 comprises 14 residues.

In regard to this clone: Relative to the germline gene, one junction end is altered; a read error may explain this. The read terminates 3 residues ahead of where the CDR3 ends, so the germline J gene completes it. V and J are TRBV13 and TRBJ2-3; D is unresolved. CDR3 length: 12 amino acids. Germline values: CDR1 PRHDT, CDR2 FYEKMQ (reference sequence). CDR3 in amino acids: CASSSGPETQYF. The covered CDR3 bases are TGTGCCAGCAGCTCAGGACCAGAGACG.

Comments on this clone: Read data end 3 residues before the CDR3 end; the end is taken from the germline J gene. The J gene is TRBJ2-7, the V gene TRBV11-2; 9 nucleotides line up with TRBD2. CDR1 is SGHAT, CDR2 FQNNGV, per germline. V gave up 6 bases and J gave up 4 bases; unmatched junction bases: 10. This CDR3 is built from 15 residues. The covered CDR3 bases are TGTGCCAGCAGACCGCAGAGGACTAGCGTATACGAG. This gives the protein CASRPQRTSVYE. The full CDR3 protein is CASRPQRTSVYEQYF. The full variable domain, rest sourced from reference TRBV11-2 and TRBJ2-7, is EAGVAQSPRYKIIEKRQSVAFWCNPISGHATLYWYQQILGQGPKLLIQFQNNGVVDDSQLPKDRFSAERLKGVDSTLKIQPAKLEDSAVYLCASRPQRTSVYEQYFGPGTRLTVT.

Points on this clone: Sequencing ends 3 residues short of the CDR3 end; the germline J gene provides the rest. This chain joins TRBV30 and TRBJ2-5; D may be TRBD1 (5 bases). V dropped 2 bases and J dropped 4 bases, with 8 bases sitting between them. Per the germline V gene, CDR1 is GTSNPN and CDR2 is SVGIG (reference sequence). This CDR3 spans 12 amino acids. The part of the CDR3 DNA that was read is TGTGCCTGGAGTAAGGGGCGAGAGACC. Amino acids: CAWSKGRET. The entire CDR3 sequence reads CAWSKGRETQYF.

With respect to this clone: The read finishes 3 residues shy of the CDR3 end, and the germline J gene is used to complete it. This chain joins TRBV5-1 and TRBJ2-3, with D tentatively TRBD1 (5 bases). The germline V and J ends were trimmed by 1 base and 0 bases, with 18 bases remaining between them. This CDR3 comprises 18 residues. In germline, CDR1 is SGHRS, CDR2 YFSETQ. The CDR3 DNA, read in part, is TGCGCCAGCAGCTTGAGATGGGTAGGGGCAACTAGCACAGATACG. This sequence encodes CASSLRWVGATSTDT. The complete CDR3 sequence is CASSLRWVGATSTDTQYF.

The DNA read from the CDR3 is TGTGCCTGGAGTACCCGACACATGAACACTGAA. This codes for CAWSTRHMNTE. The whole CDR3 protein is CAWSTRHMNTEAFF. This chain connects TRBV30 to TRBJ1-1; D is unresolved. The CDR3 is cut off 3 residues early in the read; its end comes from the germline J gene. Germline CDR1 and CDR2: GTSNPN and SVGIG (reference sequence). The CDR3 runs to 14 residues. The V gene lost 2 bases and the J gene lost 0 bases, with 10 bases spanning the gap.

Concerning this clone itself: The read ends 3 residues shy of where the CDR3 ends; the end is completed using the germline J gene. This chain uses TRBV29-1 with TRBJ2-2, with 8 bases lining up with TRBD1. Looked up from germline, CDR1 is SQVTM and CDR2 is ANQGSEA. CDR3 length: 14 residues. The CDR3 reads CSVGYRGQDEKLFF. The covered CDR3 bases are TGCAGCGTTGGCTATAGGGGACAGGATGAAAAG.

In regard to this clone: Read data end 3 residues before the CDR3 end; the end is taken from the germline J gene. This sequence joins TRBV7-3 and TRBJ2-6; unclear D gene. Germline CDR1 and CDR2: SGHTA and FQGTGA. Trimming removed 4 bases from V and 4 bases from J, with 11 bases in between. This CDR3 comprises 15 residues. The part of the CDR3 DNA that was read is TGTGCCAGCAGCTCGGTCGCGTCAGGGGCCAACGTC. Protein: CASSSVASGANV. The whole CDR3 region reads CASSSVASGANVLTF. Full variable domain (missing parts from reference TRBV7-3 and TRBJ2-6): GAGVSQTPSNKVTEKGKYVELRCDPISGHTALYWYRQSLGQGPEFLIYFQGTGAADDSGLPNDRFFAVRPEGSVSTLKIQRTERGDSAVYLCASSSVASGANVLTFGAGSRLTVL.

This chain's CDR3 is CARSLDSLPHLGLATNEKLFF. The part of the CDR3 DNA that was read is TGTGCCAGAAGCTTGGACAGCCTTCCACACCTGGGGCTTGCAACTAATGAAAAA. The chain carries TRBV5-3 and TRBJ1-4; possible D gene TRBD1, 5 bases. From the germline J gene comes the end of the CDR3, since the read stops 3 residues before it. TRBV5-3 qualifies as an ORF whose function is uncertain. V was cut by 0 bases and J by 0 bases, with 24 bases left in between. The CDR3 length is 21 residues.

With respect to this clone: The read halts 3 residues ahead of the CDR3 end, with the missing end drawn from the germline J gene. V usage is TRBV30 and J usage is TRBJ1-5, with TRBD1 matching over 9 bases. Germline CDR1 reads GTSNPN; CDR2 reads SVGIG (reference sequence). The V gene end was trimmed by 1 base and the J gene end by 6 bases; junction bases not matched to a gene: 7. The CDR3 runs 15 residues. CDR3 residues: CAWSARTGASQPQHF. The CDR3 bases that were read are TGTGCCTGGAGTGCTCGGACAGGGGCGAGTCAGCCC.

In the case of this clone: The read falls 3 residues short of the CDR3 end, and the missing part is taken from the germline J gene. The chain combines TRBV7-3 with TRBJ1-1; D call uncertain. The CDR3 has 13 amino acids. The germline V and J ends were trimmed by 4 bases and 0 bases, with 6 bases remaining between them. Per the germline V gene, CDR1 is SGHTA and CDR2 is FQGTGA. The part of the CDR3 DNA that was read is TGTGCCAGCAGCTCCGACATGAACACTGAA. Its protein is CASSSDMNTE. The full CDR3 reads CASSSDMNTEAFF.

About this clone: Coverage ceases 3 residues before the CDR3 finishes, and the germline J gene fills in the end. V and J are TRBV5-1 and TRBJ2-1; 9 bases are shared with TRBD2. This CDR3 spans 17 amino acids. The germline V gene has CDR1 SGHRS and CDR2 YFSETQ. V lost 5 bases, J lost 1 base, and 10 bases stayed unmatched. The CDR3 DNA, read in part, is TGCGCCAGCAGTTACCATAGCGGGAGAGGGTCCTACAATGAG. The encoded protein is CASSYHSGRGSYNE. The full CDR3 is CASSYHSGRGSYNEQFF.